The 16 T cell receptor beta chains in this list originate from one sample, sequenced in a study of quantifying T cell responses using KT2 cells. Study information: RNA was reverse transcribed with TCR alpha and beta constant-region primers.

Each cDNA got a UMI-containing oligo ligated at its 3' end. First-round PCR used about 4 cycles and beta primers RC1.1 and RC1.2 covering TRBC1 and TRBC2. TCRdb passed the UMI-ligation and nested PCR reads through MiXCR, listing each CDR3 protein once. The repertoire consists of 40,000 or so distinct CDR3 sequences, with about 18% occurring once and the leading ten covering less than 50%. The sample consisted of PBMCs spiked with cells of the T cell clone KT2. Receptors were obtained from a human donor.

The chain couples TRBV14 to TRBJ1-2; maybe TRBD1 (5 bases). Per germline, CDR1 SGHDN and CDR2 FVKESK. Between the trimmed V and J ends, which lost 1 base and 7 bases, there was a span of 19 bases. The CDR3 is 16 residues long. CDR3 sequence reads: CASSQAWGRLPRGYTF. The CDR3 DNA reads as TGTGCCAGCAGCCAAGCCTGGGGCAGGCTCCCCCGTGGCTACACCTTC.

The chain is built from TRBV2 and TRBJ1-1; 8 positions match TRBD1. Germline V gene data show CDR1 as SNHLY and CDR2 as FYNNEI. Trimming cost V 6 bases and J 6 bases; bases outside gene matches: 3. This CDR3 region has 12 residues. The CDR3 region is CASRQDRAEAFF. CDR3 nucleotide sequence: TGTGCCAGCAGACAGGACAGGGCTGAAGCTTTCTTT.

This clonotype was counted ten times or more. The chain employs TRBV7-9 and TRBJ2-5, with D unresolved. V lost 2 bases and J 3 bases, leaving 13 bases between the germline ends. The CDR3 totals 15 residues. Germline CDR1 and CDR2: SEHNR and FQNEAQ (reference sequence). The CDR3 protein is CASSLRGLTEETQYF. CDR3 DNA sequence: TGTGCCAGCAGCTTACGAGGTCTAACCGAAGAGACCCAGTACTTC.

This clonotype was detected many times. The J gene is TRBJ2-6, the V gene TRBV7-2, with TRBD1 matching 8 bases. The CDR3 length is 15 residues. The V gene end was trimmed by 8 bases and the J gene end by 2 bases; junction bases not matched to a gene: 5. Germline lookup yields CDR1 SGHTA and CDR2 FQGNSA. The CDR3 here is CASRSGGAGANVLTF. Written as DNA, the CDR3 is TGTGCCAGCCGCTCAGGGGGCGCTGGGGCCAACGTCCTGACTTTC.

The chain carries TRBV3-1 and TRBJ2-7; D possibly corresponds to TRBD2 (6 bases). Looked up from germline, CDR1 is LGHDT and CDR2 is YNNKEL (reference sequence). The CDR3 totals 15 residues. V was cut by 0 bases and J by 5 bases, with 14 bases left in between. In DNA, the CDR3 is TGTGCCAGCAGCCAAGAAAGAGGCCCGGGGGACGAGCAGTACTTC. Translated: CASSQERGPGDEQYF.

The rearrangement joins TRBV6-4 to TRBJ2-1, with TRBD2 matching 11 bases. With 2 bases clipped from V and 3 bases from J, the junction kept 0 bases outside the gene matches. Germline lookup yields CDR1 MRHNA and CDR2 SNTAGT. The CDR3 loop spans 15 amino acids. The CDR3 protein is CASSDGTSGYNEQFF. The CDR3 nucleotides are TGTGCCAGCAGTGACGGGACTAGCGGCTACAATGAGCAGTTCTTC.

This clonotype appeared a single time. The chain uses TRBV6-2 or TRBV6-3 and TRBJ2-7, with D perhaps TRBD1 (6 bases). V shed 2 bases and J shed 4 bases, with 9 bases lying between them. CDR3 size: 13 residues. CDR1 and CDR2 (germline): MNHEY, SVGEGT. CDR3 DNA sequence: TGTGCCAGCAGTTACCGAGGGGGATACGAGCAGTACTTC. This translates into CASSYRGGYEQYF.

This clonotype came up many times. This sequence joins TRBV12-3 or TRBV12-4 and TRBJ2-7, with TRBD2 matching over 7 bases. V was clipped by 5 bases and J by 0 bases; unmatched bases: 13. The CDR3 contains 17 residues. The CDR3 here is CASSGGDGGALSYEQYF. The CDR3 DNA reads TGTGCCAGCAGTGGGGGGGATGGCGGGGCTCTCTCCTACGAGCAGTACTTC.

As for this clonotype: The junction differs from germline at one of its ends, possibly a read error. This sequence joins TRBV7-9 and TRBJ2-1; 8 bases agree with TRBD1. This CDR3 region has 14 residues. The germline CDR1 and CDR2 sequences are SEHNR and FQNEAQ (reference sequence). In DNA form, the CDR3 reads TGTGCCGGCAGCAGATCCGGGACAGGTATGGAGCAGTTCTTC. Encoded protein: CAGSRSGTGMEQFF.

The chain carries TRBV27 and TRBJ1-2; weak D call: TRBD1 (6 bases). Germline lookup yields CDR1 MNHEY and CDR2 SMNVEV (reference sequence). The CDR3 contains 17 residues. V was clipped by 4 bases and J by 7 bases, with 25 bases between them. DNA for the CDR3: TGTGCCAGCAGTTACAGGGCGTCTGAAGTTTCCTGGTCTGGCTACACCTTC. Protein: CASSYRASEVSWSGYTF.

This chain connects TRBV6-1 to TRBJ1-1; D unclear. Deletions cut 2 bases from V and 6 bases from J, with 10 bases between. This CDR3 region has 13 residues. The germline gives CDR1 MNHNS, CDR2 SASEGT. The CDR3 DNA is TGTGCCAGCAGTGAACTCTCTATGTCTGAAGCTTTCTTT. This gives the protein CASSELSMSEAFF.

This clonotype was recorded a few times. The CDR3 nucleotides are TGTGCCAGCAGTTTAGATAGGACCAGCTCCTACAATGAGCAGTTCTTC. It yields the protein CASSLDRTSSYNEQFF. V gene TRBV27 combines with J gene TRBJ2-1; no definite D call. The germline V gene has CDR1 MNHEY and CDR2 SMNVEV (reference sequence). This CDR3 spans 16 amino acids. Trimming removed 2 bases from V and 0 bases from J, with 11 bases in between.

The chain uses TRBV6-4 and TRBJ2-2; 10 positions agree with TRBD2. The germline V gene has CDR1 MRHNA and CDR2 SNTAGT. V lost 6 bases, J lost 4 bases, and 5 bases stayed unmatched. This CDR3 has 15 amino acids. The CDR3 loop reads CASSPSGGSTGELFF. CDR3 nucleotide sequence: TGTGCCAGCAGCCCTAGCGGGGGCTCCACCGGGGAGCTGTTTTTT.

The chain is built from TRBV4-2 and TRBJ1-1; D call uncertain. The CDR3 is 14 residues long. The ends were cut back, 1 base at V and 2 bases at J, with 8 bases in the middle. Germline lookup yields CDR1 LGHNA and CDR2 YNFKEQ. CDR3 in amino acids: CASSQGTTNTEAFF. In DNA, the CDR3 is TGTGCCAGCAGCCAAGGCACCACAAACACTGAAGCTTTCTTT.

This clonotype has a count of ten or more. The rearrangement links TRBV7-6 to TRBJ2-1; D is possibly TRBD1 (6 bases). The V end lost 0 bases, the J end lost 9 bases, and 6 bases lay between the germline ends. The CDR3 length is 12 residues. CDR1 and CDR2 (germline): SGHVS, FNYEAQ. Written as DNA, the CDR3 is TGTGCCAGCAGCTTAGCAGGGGGTGAGCAGTTCTTC. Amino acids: CASSLAGGEQFF.

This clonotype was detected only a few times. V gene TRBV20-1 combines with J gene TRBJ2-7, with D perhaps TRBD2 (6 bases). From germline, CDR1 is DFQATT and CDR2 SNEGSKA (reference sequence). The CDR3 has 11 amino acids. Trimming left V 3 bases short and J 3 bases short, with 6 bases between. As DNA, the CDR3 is TGCAGTGCTAGGGGGGGCTACGAGCAGTACTTC. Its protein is CSARGGYEQYF.